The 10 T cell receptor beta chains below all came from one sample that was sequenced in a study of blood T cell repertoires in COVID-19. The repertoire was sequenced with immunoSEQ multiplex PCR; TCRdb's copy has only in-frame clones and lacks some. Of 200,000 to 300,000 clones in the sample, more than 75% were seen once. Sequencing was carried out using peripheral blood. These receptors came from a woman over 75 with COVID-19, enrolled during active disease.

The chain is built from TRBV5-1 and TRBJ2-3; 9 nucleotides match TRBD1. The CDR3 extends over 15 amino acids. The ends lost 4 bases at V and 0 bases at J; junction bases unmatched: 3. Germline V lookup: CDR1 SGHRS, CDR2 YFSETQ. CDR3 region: CASSPQGASTDTQYF. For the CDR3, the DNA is TGCGCCAGCAGCCCACAGGGGGCTAGCACAGATACGCAGTATTTT.

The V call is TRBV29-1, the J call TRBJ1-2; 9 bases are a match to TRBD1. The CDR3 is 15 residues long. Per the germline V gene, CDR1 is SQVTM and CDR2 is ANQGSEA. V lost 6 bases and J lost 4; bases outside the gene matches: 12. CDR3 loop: CSVTLGQGGSYGYTF. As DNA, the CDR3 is TGCAGCGTGACGTTGGGACAGGGAGGGAGCTATGGCTACACCTTC.

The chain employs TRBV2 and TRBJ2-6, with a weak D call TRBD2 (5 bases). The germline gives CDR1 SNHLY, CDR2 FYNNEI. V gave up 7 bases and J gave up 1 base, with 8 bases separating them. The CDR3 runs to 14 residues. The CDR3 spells CASKGVSGANVLTF. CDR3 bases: TGTGCCAGCAAGGGAGTGTCTGGGGCCAACGTCCTGACTTTC.

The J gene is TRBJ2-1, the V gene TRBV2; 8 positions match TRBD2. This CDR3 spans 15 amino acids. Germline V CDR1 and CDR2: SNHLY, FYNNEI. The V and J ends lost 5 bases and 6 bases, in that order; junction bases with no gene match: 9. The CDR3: CASSLGGVRVNEQFF. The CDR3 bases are TGTGCCAGCAGTCTCGGGGGGGTGAGGGTCAATGAGCAGTTCTTC.

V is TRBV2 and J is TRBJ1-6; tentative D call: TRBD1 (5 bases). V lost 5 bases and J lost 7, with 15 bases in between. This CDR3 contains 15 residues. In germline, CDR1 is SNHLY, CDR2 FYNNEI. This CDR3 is CASSNAGTKNSPLHF. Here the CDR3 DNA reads TGTGCCAGCAGTAACGCCGGGACTAAAAATTCACCCCTCCACTTT.

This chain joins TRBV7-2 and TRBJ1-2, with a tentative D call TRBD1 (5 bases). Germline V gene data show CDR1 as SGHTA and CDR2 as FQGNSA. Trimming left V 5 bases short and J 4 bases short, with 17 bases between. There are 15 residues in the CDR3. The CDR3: CASSLRALGGYGYTF. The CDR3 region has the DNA TGTGCCAGCAGCCTCCGGGCACTGGGGGGCTATGGCTACACCTTC. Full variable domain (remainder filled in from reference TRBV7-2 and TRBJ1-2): GAGVSQSPSNKVTEKGKDVELRCDPISGHTALYWYRQSLGQGLEFLIYFQGNSAPDKSGLPSDRFSAERTGGSVSTLTIQRTQQEDSAVYLCASSLRALGGYGYTFGSGTRLTVV.

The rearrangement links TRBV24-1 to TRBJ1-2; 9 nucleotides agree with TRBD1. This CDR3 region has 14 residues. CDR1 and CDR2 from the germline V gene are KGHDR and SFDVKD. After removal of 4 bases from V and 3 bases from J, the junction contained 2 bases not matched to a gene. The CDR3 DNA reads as TGTGCCACCAGTGACGACAGGGGGGACTATGGCTACACCTTC. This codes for CATSDDRGDYGYTF.

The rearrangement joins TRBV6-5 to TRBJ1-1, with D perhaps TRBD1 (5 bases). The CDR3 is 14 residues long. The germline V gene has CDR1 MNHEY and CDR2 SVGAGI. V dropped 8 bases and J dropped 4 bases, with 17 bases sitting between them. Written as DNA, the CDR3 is TGTGCCAGCCTTATGGAACAGGCCCCCACTGAAGCTTTCTTT. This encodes CASLMEQAPTEAFF.

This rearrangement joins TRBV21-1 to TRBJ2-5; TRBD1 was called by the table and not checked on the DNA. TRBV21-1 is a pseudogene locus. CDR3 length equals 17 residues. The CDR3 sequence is CASSKDRRQGAEETQYF. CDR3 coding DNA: TGTGCCAGCAGCAAAGACAGGCGGCAGGGGGCCGAGGAGACCCAGTACTTC.

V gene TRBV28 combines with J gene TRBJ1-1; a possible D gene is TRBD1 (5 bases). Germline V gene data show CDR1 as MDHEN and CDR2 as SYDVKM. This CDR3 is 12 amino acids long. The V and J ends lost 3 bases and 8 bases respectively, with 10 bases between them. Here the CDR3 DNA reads TGTGCCAGCAGTTTCGGCCCAGGGGAAGCTTTCTTT. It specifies CASSFGPGEAFF.